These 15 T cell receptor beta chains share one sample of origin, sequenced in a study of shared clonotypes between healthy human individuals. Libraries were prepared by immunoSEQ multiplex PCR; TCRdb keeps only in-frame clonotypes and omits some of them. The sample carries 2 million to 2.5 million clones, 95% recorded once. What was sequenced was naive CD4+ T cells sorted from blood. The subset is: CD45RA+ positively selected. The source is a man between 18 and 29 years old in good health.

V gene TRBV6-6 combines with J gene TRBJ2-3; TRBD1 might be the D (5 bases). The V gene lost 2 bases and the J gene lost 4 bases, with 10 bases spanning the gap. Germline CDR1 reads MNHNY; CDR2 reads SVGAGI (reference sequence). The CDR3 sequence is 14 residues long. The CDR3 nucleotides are TGTGCCAGCAGTTACGGGCAGGGTGCAGATACGCAGTATTTT. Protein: CASSYGQGADTQYF.

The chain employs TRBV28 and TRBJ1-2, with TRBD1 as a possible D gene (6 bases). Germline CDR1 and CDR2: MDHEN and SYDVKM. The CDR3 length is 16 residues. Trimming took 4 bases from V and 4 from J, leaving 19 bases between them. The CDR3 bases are TGTGCCAGCAGTTGGCCCGGGGGGCGACCGTTCTATGGCTACACCTTC. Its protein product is CASSWPGGRPFYGYTF.

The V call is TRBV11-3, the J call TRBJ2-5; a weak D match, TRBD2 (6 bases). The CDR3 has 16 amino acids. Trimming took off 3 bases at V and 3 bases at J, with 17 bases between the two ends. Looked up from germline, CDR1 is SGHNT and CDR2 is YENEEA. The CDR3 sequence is CASSLGRGLAEETQYF. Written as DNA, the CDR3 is TGTGCCAGCAGCTTGGGGCGGGGTTTAGCAGAAGAGACCCAGTACTTC.

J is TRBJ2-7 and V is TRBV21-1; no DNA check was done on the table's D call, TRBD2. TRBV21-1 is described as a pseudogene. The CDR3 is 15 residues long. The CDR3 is CASSKRGGKAYEQYF. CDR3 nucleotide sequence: TGTGCCAGCAGCAAGCGGGGGGGCAAAGCCTACGAGCAGTACTTC.

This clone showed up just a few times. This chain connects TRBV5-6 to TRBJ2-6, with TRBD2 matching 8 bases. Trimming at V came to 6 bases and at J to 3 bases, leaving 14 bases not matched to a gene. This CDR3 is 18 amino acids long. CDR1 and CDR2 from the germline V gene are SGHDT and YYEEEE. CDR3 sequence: CASTIAGTALIGANVLTF. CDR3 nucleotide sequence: TGTGCCAGCACCATAGCGGGGACCGCGCTGATTGGGGCCAACGTCCTGACTTTC.

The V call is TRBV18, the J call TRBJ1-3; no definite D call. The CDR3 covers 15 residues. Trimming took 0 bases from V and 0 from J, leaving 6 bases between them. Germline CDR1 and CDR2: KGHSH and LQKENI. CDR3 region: CASSPPISSGNTIYF. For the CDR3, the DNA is TGTGCCAGCTCACCACCGATCAGCTCTGGAAACACCATATATTTT.

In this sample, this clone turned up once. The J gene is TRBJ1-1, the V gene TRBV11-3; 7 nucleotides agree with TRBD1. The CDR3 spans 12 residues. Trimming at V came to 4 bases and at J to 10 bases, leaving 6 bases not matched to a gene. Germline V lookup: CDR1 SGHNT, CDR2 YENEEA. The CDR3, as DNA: TGTGCCAGCAGCTCGGGACAGCCTCCAGCTTTCTTT. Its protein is CASSSGQPPAFF.

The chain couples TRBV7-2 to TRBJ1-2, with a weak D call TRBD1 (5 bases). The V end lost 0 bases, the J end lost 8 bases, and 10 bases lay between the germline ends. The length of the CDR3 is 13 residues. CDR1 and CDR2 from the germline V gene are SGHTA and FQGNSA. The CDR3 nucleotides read TGTGCCAGCAGCTTAGCGGGGACGGCCGGCTACACCTTC. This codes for CASSLAGTAGYTF.

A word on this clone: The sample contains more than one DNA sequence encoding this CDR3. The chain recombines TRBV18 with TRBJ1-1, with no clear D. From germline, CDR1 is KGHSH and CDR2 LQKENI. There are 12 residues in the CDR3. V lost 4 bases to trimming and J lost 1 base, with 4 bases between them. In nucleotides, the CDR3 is TGTGCCAGCTCACGGGAGAACACTGAAGCTTTCTTT. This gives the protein CASSRENTEAFF.

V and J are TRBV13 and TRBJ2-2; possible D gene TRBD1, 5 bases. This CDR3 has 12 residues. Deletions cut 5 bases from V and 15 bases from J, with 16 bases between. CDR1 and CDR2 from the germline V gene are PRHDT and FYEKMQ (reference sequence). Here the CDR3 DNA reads TGTGCCAGCAGCCCCCGGGCAGGGTTGGTGTTTTTT. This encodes CASSPRAGLVFF.

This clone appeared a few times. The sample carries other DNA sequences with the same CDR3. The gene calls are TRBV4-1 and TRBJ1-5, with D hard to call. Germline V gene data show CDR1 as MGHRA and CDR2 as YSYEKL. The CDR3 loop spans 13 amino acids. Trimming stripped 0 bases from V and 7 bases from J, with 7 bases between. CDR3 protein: CASSQEGGQPQHF. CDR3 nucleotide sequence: TGCGCCAGCAGCCAAGAGGGTGGCCAGCCCCAGCATTTT.

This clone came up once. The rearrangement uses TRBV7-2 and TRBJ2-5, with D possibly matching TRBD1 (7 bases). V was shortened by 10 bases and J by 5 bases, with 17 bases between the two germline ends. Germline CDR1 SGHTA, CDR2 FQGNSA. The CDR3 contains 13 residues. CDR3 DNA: TGTGCCACTTCCAGGGGGGAGAGGGAGACCCAGTACTTC. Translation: CATSRGERETQYF.

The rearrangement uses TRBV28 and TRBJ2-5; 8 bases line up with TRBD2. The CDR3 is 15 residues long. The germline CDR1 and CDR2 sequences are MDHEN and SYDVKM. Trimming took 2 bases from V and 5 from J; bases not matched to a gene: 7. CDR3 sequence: CASSLLGLGGETQYF. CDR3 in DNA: TGTGCCAGCAGTTTACTGGGACTAGGTGGGGAGACCCAGTACTTC.

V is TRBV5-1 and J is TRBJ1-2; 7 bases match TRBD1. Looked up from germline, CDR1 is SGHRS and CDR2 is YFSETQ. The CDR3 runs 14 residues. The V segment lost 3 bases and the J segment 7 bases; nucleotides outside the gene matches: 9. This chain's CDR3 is CASSSGEGALGYTF. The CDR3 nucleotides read TGCGCCAGCAGCTCCGGTGAGGGGGCGCTTGGCTACACCTTC.

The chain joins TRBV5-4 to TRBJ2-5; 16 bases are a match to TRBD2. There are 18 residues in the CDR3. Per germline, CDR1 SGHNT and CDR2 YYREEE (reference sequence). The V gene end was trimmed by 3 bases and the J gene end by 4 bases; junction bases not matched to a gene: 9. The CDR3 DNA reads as TGTGCCAGCAGCTGGGGACTAGCGGGGGGGCCAGCAGGAGAGACCCAGTACTTC. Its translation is CASSWGLAGGPAGETQYF.